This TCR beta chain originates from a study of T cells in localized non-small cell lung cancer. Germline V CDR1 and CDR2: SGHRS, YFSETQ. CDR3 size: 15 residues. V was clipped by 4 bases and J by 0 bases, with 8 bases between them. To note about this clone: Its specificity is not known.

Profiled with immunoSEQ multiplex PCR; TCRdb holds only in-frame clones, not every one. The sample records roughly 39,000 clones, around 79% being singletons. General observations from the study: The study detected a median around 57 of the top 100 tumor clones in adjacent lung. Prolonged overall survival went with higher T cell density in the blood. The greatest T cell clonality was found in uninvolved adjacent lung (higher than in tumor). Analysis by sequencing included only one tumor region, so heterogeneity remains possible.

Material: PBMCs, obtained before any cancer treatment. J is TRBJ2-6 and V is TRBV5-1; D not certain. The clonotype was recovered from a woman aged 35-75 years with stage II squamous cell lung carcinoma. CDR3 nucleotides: TGCGCCAGCAGCCCCTTTTCCTCTGGGGCCAACGTCCTGACTTTC. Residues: CASSPFSSGANVLTF.